This T cell receptor beta chain was identified in a study of T cells in women clearing cervical HPV infection (dated by TCRdb to the late 2010s). About the investigation overall: The cases were 25 women with histologically confirmed HPV16-related CIN3 or worse, and 2 of those women had invasive cancers. The controls were about 26 women whose single incident HPV16 infection cleared within 12 months with no development of precancer or cancer. Case blood was taken at the visit when the lesion was first identified, whereas control blood was taken when infection was no longer detected. Among cases, blood sampling occurred a median of about 160 days after lesion detection, with an interquartile range of roughly 85 to 220 days. Because only a few women had HLA typing data, the possibility that HLA type acted as a confounder could not be ruled out. This exploratory proof-of-principle case-control study, nested within the Guanacaste HPV Natural History Study in Costa Rica, compared TCR repertoires among women with different cervical HPV16 outcomes. Cases and controls were matched on year of sample collection and on age within five years. A median age of approximately 32 years was observed in cases versus roughly 40 in controls, and no significant differences in baseline characteristics were found. In the parent cohort, some 10,000 women aged 18 or older were enrolled in Guanacaste, Costa Rica, during about 1993 to 1995 and then followed for under nine years. Five blinded duplicates per group were added as quality controls, so that 60 or so samples were obtained: approximately 50 participants and 10 replicates. Summary of the overall study and its limitations: Random forest classifiers that combined richness and V gene abundances separated cases from controls with an estimated AUC of around 0.84. Cases had lower TRBV6-7 relative abundance than controls (0.11% versus 0.16%; Bonferroni P = 0.0008). T-cell numbers per sample were unknown, so richness differences could reflect varying T-cell content rather than repertoire biology. Whether associations preceded infection or resulted from infection could not be shown with the cross-sectional design, and effector/memory subsets and HPV-specific T cells were not isolated. TCR repertoire richness was significantly higher in CIN3+ cases than in controls across sequencing depths, while evenness did not differ.

As encoded in the germline V gene (reference sequence), CDR1 is LGHDT while CDR2 is YNNKEL. V and J are truncated by 1 base and 9 bases respectively, leaving an intervening sequence of 7 bases. Its CDR3 holds 12 amino acids, cysteine through phenylalanine. Of the CDR3's DNA, 27 bases were read; they are in frame from base 1. A remark on this clone: Its antigen target is currently unknown. The read falls 3 residues short of the CDR3 end, and the missing part is taken from the germline J gene.

Every participant had a single incident cervical HPV16 infection, and women with prevalent HPV16 infections were excluded. Cervical HPV DNA was detected with MY09/MY11 PCR, and genotyping was done by dot-blot hybridization. Around 15 mL of heparinized blood were centrifuged, and the buffy coat was aliquoted, frozen at -30°C, then stored at -80°C. QIAGEN kits were used to extract genomic DNA from buffy coat specimens. Using the immunoSEQ assay, multiplex PCR amplified TCR beta CDR3 regions from an average of about 1,200 ng of genomic DNA per sample. Primer bias was corrected in the assay by using a complete synthetic TCR repertoire to establish an amplification baseline. The amplicons were sequenced on the Illumina platform. In the authors' own workflow: Sequences were error-corrected by clustering with frequency ratios and a modified nearest-neighbor algorithm and were then analyzed in the immunoSEQ Analyzer with IMGT gene definitions. At each rarefaction depth, TCR richness and evenness were averaged across 20 rarefaction repeats, and samples with fewer sequences than that depth were excluded. Wilcoxon rank sum tests with FDR correction were used to compare relative abundances of V, D and J genes between the groups. In the blinded duplicates, the intraclass correlation was about 96% for TCR richness and averaged around 78% across more than 65 gene segments. TCRdb's version of the immuneACCESS table is confined to in-frame rearrangements and falls short of the full clone set. An unresolved V gene accounts for under half of the shortfall where checked; the remainder is of unknown origin. D and trimming were read from the DNA, whereas the V and J calls and clone size are those reported in that table. The sample's clone listing holds around 31,000 clones. About 3.1% of the sample is taken by the ten largest.

This receptor was obtained from a woman aged 18 to 75 with a cervical HPV16 infection that either progressed to CIN3+ or cleared (not recorded which). The rearrangement combines TRBV3-1 (or the pseudogene TRBV3-2) with TRBJ2-1, with the D gene not confidently named. Material for sequencing was blood buffy coat. The CDR3 sequence is CASSQVSLEQFF. Incomplete CDR3 DNA: TGTGCCAGCAGCCAAGTTTCCCTTGAG.